The 30 T cell receptor beta chains given below trace back to one sample, sequenced in a study of T-cell memory formation after mild COVID-19. MiXCR was run by TCRdb on the 5' RACE reads, yielding one entry per CDR3 protein. The repertoire holds about 290,000 distinct CDR3 sequences, 15% to 20% seen once, with roughly 20% in the top ten. The sequenced sample was PBMCs or a T cell subset sorted from them (not recorded which). The receptors stem from a young man who had mild COVID-19 (a few samples of this study predate the infection). Cell type and time point are not known.

There are a few counts of this clonotype. The chain carries TRBV4-1 and TRBJ2-2, with no clear D. Germline V gene data show CDR1 as MGHRA and CDR2 as YSYEKL. The CDR3 sequence is 14 residues long. The V end was cut by 7 bases, the J end by 1 base, with 10 bases between. The CDR3 sequence is CASNTALNTGELFF. Here the CDR3 DNA reads TGCGCCAGCAATACAGCCTTGAACACCGGGGAGCTGTTTTTT.

There are many counts of this clonotype. CDR3 residues: CASSLGGQHTGELFF. The CDR3 bases are TGTGCCAGCAGCCTGGGGGGACAACACACCGGGGAGCTGTTTTTT. The chain is built from TRBV5-5 and TRBJ2-2; D is perhaps TRBD1 or TRBD2 (6 bases each). The germline V and J ends were trimmed by 4 bases and 3 bases, with 13 bases remaining between them. The CDR3 has 15 residues. Germline assignment: CDR1 SGHKS and CDR2 YYEKEE (reference sequence).

This clonotype was counted many times. The genes are TRBV7-9 and TRBJ2-7; 7 bases match TRBD1. With 4 bases clipped from V and 5 bases from J, the junction kept 8 bases outside the gene matches. Germline CDR1 SEHNR, CDR2 FQNEAQ (reference sequence). The length of the CDR3 is 14 residues. In DNA, the CDR3 is TGTGCCAGCAGCTCCCCAGGGGGAACCCACGAGCAGTACTTC. This gives the protein CASSSPGGTHEQYF. Drawing the rest from reference TRBV7-9 and TRBJ2-7, the complete variable domain is DTGVSQNPRHKITKRGQNVTFRCDPISEHNRLYWYRQTLGQGPEFLTYFQNEAQLEKSRLLSDRFSAERPKGSFSTLEIQRTEQGDSAMYLCASSSPGGTHEQYFGPGTRLTVT.

As for this clonotype: A junction boundary mismatches the germline segment, possibly from a read error. This rearrangement joins TRBV11-2 to TRBJ2-2; perhaps TRBD1 as D (6 bases). The V gene's germline CDR1 is SGHAT and CDR2 FQNNGV. The CDR3 runs to 17 residues. The CDR3 here is CASRLGPGTYLTGELFF. In DNA, the CDR3 is TGTGCCAGCAGGTTAGGGCCGGGGACATACCTCACCGGGGAGCTTTTTTTT.

This clonotype was counted ten times or more. The rearrangement uses TRBV12-3 or TRBV12-4 and TRBJ1-5; D perhaps matches TRBD1 (5 bases). Trimming cost V 5 bases and J 1 base, with 9 bases left between them. The CDR3 length is 14 residues. This CDR3 reads CASSVGGSNQPQHF. The CDR3 region has the DNA TGTGCCAGCAGTGTGGGGGGAAGCAATCAGCCCCAGCATTTT.

This chain uses TRBV7-8 with TRBJ2-3, with TRBD2 as a possible D gene (7 bases). Germline loops: CDR1 SGHVS, CDR2 FQNEAQ. The CDR3 loop spans 17 amino acids. Trimming shortened V by 0 bases and J by 2 bases, and 15 bases separated the two germline ends. CDR3 loop: CASSLARGLSPTDTQYF. DNA for the CDR3: TGTGCCAGCAGCTTAGCCAGGGGACTATCTCCCACAGATACGCAGTATTTT.

This clonotype was detected a few times. The chain has TRBV4-2 and TRBJ2-1, with 7 positions matching TRBD2. With 9 bases clipped from V and 3 bases from J, the junction kept 2 bases outside the gene matches. Germline V CDR1 and CDR2: LGHNA, YNFKEQ. This CDR3 has 12 amino acids. This chain's CDR3 is CASGTNYNEQFF. CDR3 DNA sequence: TGTGCCAGTGGGACTAACTACAATGAGCAGTTCTTC.

In this sample, this clonotype turned up a few times. The V call is TRBV7-2, the J call TRBJ1-2; D remains unclear. Germline lookup yields CDR1 SGHTA and CDR2 FQGNSA. The germline V and J ends were trimmed by 1 base and 5 bases, with 5 bases remaining between them. CDR3 length: 12 amino acids. The CDR3: CASSLVGYGYTF. The CDR3, as DNA: TGTGCCAGCAGCTTAGTGGGTTATGGCTACACCTTC.

The chain links TRBV3-1 to TRBJ1-2, with D possibly TRBD1 on 6 matching bases. The CDR3 loop spans 15 amino acids. The germline gives CDR1 LGHDT, CDR2 YNNKEL (reference sequence). Between the trimmed V and J ends, which lost 1 base and 4 bases, there was a span of 13 bases. The CDR3 DNA sequence: TGTGCCAGCAGCCAAGTGGAGGAGGGGGTCTATGGCTACACCTTC. This sequence encodes CASSQVEEGVYGYTF.

V and J are TRBV4-1 and TRBJ2-2; D may be TRBD1 (6 bases). CDR3 size: 16 residues. Deletions cut 3 bases from V and 0 bases from J, with 11 bases between. Germline CDR1 and CDR2: MGHRA and YSYEKL. CDR3 amino acids: CASSQTGTPNTGELFF. CDR3 nucleotides: TGCGCCAGCAGCCAGACCGGGACACCGAACACCGGGGAGCTGTTTTTT.

In this sample, this clonotype turned up a few times. This chain joins TRBV5-6 and TRBJ2-5; D could derive from TRBD1 or TRBD2 (5 bases each). The V gene lost 4 bases and the J gene lost 7 bases, with 17 bases spanning the gap. This CDR3 has 14 residues. Germline loops: CDR1 SGHDT, CDR2 YYEEEE. The CDR3 sequence: CASSLRDPRGTQYF. The CDR3 DNA is TGTGCCAGCAGCCTCCGGGACCCCCGGGGGACCCAGTACTTC.

V and J are TRBV6-5 and TRBJ2-1; no clear D gene. V lost 4 bases to trimming and J lost 7 bases, with 5 bases between them. Per germline, CDR1 MNHEY and CDR2 SVGAGI. The length of the CDR3 is 11 residues. CDR3 in amino acids: CASSLPNEQFF. CDR3 sequence (DNA): TGTGCCAGCAGTTTACCAAATGAGCAGTTCTTC.

The J gene is TRBJ1-5, the V gene TRBV2, with D uncertain. V was trimmed by 4 bases and J by 3 bases, leaving 10 bases between them. The germline CDR1 and CDR2 sequences are SNHLY and FYNNEI. The length of the CDR3 is 14 residues. This chain's CDR3 is CASSAEPNNQPQHF. The DNA of the CDR3 is TGTGCCAGCAGTGCAGAGCCTAACAATCAGCCCCAGCATTTT.

This clonotype was observed at least ten times. J is TRBJ1-5 and V is TRBV18; D is unresolved. The V and J ends lost 5 bases and 4 bases respectively, with 9 bases between them. Per germline, CDR1 KGHSH and CDR2 LQKENI. This CDR3 is built from 13 residues. CDR3 coding DNA: TGTGCCAGCTCAGGAGGTGGGAATCAGCCCCAGCATTTT. This gives the protein CASSGGGNQPQHF.

This clonotype was counted a few times. The chain employs TRBV10-3 and TRBJ2-3, with D perhaps matching TRBD2 (6 bases). CDR1 and CDR2 (germline): ENHRY, SYGVKD. The CDR3 is made up of 17 amino acids. The V end was cut by 6 bases, the J end by 1 base, with 20 bases between. CDR3 sequence (DNA): TGTGCCATCAGAGGAACCTTGGGGGTAGCGGGCACAGATACGCAGTATTTT. The encoded protein is CAIRGTLGVAGTDTQYF.

The J gene is TRBJ2-7, the V gene TRBV5-4, with TRBD2 matching over 12 bases. The V gene end was trimmed by 4 bases and the J gene end by 1 base; junction bases not matched to a gene: 3. Germline V gives CDR1 SGHNT, CDR2 YYREEE (reference sequence). This CDR3 comprises 15 residues. The DNA of the CDR3 is TGTGCCAGCAGCCCCGGACTAGCGGGGTCCTACGAGCAGTACTTC. Protein product: CASSPGLAGSYEQYF.

This chain connects TRBV20-1 to TRBJ2-7, with TRBD1 matching 7 bases. CDR1 DFQATT and CDR2 SNEGSKA come from the germline V gene (reference sequence). CDR3 length equals 16 residues. The V and J ends lost 2 bases and 0 bases, in that order; junction bases with no gene match: 10. The CDR3 bases are TGCAGTGCTAGACCCTCCGACAGGGTATACTCCTACGAGCAGTACGTC. This translates into CSARPSDRVYSYEQYV.

This clonotype has at least ten counts. This chain's CDR3 is CASSPVSGGVGKLFF. CDR3 in DNA: TGTGCCAGCAGCCCCGTATCAGGGGGCGTCGGAAAACTGTTTTTT. The rearrangement joins TRBV11-2 to TRBJ1-4, with 8 bases fitting TRBD1. Losses at the gene ends were 5 bases for V and 10 bases for J; bases not matched to a gene: 12. Germline CDR1 and CDR2: SGHAT and FQNNGV. This CDR3 comprises 15 residues.

This clonotype was seen at least ten times. The chain couples TRBV5-1 to TRBJ2-1; D remains ambiguous. V lost 3 bases to trimming and J lost 1 base, with 8 bases between them. This CDR3 is built from 14 residues. Looked up from germline, CDR1 is SGHRS and CDR2 is YFSETQ. The CDR3 loop is CASSWDTSYNEQFF. The CDR3 DNA reads as TGCGCCAGCAGCTGGGATACGTCCTACAATGAGCAGTTCTTC.

The gene calls are TRBV6-5 and TRBJ2-1; the D gene is possibly TRBD1 (5 bases). The ends were cut back, 5 bases at V and 3 bases at J, with 8 bases in the middle. This CDR3 has 13 residues. Germline CDR1 is MNHEY and CDR2 is SVGAGI. As DNA, the CDR3 is TGTGCCAGCAGTAAGACAGACTACAATGAGCAGTTCTTC. It encodes CASSKTDYNEQFF.

This clonotype was detected ten times or more. The gene calls are TRBV20-1 and TRBJ1-2; D perhaps matches TRBD1 (6 bases). Germline V lookup: CDR1 DFQATT, CDR2 SNEGSKA (reference sequence). V was trimmed by 3 bases and J by 4 bases, leaving 12 bases between them. This CDR3 is 13 amino acids long. The CDR3 nucleotides are TGCAGTGCTAGGTACAGGGTGATCTATGGCTACACCTTC. Translating gives CSARYRVIYGYTF.

The chain recombines TRBV12-3 or TRBV12-4 with TRBJ1-2; D not certain. V was shortened by 3 bases and J by 4 bases, with 12 bases between the two germline ends. The CDR3 runs 14 residues. The CDR3 is CASSFSTPGYGYTF. CDR3 in DNA: TGTGCCAGCAGTTTCAGCACCCCCGGCTATGGCTACACCTTC.

The V and J genes are TRBV4-2 and TRBJ2-1; TRBD2 matches 15 bases. The germline gives CDR1 LGHNA, CDR2 YNFKEQ. The CDR3 is 18 amino acids. Trimming removed 4 bases from V and 1 base from J; junction bases left unmatched: 5. The CDR3 bases are TGTGCCAGCAGCCTGACCGGGACTAGCGGGGGGTCCTACAATGAGCAGTTCTTC. The encoded protein is CASSLTGTSGGSYNEQFF.

This clonotype was seen more than once but under ten times. The chain is built from TRBV9 and TRBJ2-1, with a possible D match to TRBD1 (6 bases). The CDR3 is 15 residues long. CDR1 is SGDLS, CDR2 YYNGEE, per germline. The germline V and J ends were trimmed by 1 base and 5 bases, with 13 bases remaining between them. CDR3 DNA sequence: TGTGCCAGCAGCGTATCAGCAGACAGGCACAATGAGCAGTTCTTC. It encodes CASSVSADRHNEQFF.

The CDR3 loop is CASSQDGGMEQFF. In DNA, the CDR3 is TGTGCCAGCAGCCAAGATGGGGGGATGGAGCAGTTCTTC. The chain couples TRBV3-1 to TRBJ2-1; the D gene is possibly TRBD2 (6 bases). The CDR3 has 13 residues. With 0 bases removed from V and 10 bases from J, the gap between germline ends came to 10 bases. Germline CDR1 LGHDT, CDR2 YNNKEL (reference sequence).

The CDR3 loop is CASVRANYGYTF. The CDR3 DNA reads as TGTGCCAGCGTCCGGGCAAACTATGGCTACACCTTC. V is TRBV12-3 or TRBV12-4 and J is TRBJ1-2; D is ambiguous. This CDR3 has 12 amino acids. V lost 8 bases, J lost 2 bases, and 9 bases lay in between.

J is TRBJ2-7 and V is TRBV11-1; D gene uncertain. The V gene's germline CDR1 is SGHAT and CDR2 FQDESV (reference sequence). This CDR3 has 14 residues. V was cut by 7 bases and J by 3 bases, with 16 bases left in between. Written as DNA, the CDR3 is TGTGCCAGCACTACCACGGACGGCCACTACGAGCAGTACTTC. Its protein is CASTTTDGHYEQYF.

The V gene is TRBV28, the J gene TRBJ1-5; the D is unclear. The CDR3 loop spans 11 amino acids. The germline V gene has CDR1 MDHEN and CDR2 SYDVKM. Trimming removed 5 bases at V and 9 bases at J, with 8 bases between. CDR3 bases: TGTGCCAGCAGTAATCTAGGGCCCCAGCATTTT. It codes for CASSNLGPQHF.

The rearrangement links TRBV7-8 to TRBJ1-1, with D possibly TRBD1 on 5 matching bases. Trimming cost V 1 base and J 3 bases, with 12 bases left between them. In germline, CDR1 is SGHVS, CDR2 FQNEAQ. This CDR3 spans 15 amino acids. The CDR3 protein is CASSLEAGPHTEAFF. The CDR3 DNA reads as TGTGCCAGCAGCTTAGAGGCAGGGCCCCACACTGAAGCTTTCTTT.

The rearrangement joins TRBV20-1 to TRBJ2-5; tentative D call: TRBD2 (5 bases). V lost 3 bases and J lost 3, with 8 bases in between. The CDR3 runs to 12 residues. CDR1 DFQATT and CDR2 SNEGSKA come from the germline V gene (reference sequence). The DNA of the CDR3 is TGCAGTGCTAGCGGGGTGAAAGAGACCCAGTACTTC. It yields the protein CSASGVKETQYF.